This TCR beta chain was captured by sequencing in a study of blood T cell repertoires in COVID-19. Whole-study context: Acute and convalescent COVID-19 samples came from the United States, Italy and Spain.

This clone has a handful of counts. Method: immunoSEQ multiplex PCR; TCRdb's copy keeps in-frame clones and lacks some. The sample lists 350,000 to 500,000 clones; approximately 90% were seen once. Germline V gene lookup returns CDR1 SGHVS and CDR2 FQNEAQ. The V and J ends lost 3 bases and 6 bases, in that order; junction bases with no gene match: 7. The CDR3 runs to 14 residues. The V call is TRBV7-8, the J call TRBJ2-7; 8 nucleotides line up with TRBD2. This clonotype was obtained from a woman younger than 35 who had been exposed to COVID-19. Sequenced sample: PBMCs or T cells enriched from blood (not recorded which). The DNA for the CDR3 is TGTGCCAGCAGCTTTTCGGCTAGCGGGTCCGAGCAGTACTTC. It specifies CASSFSASGSEQYF.